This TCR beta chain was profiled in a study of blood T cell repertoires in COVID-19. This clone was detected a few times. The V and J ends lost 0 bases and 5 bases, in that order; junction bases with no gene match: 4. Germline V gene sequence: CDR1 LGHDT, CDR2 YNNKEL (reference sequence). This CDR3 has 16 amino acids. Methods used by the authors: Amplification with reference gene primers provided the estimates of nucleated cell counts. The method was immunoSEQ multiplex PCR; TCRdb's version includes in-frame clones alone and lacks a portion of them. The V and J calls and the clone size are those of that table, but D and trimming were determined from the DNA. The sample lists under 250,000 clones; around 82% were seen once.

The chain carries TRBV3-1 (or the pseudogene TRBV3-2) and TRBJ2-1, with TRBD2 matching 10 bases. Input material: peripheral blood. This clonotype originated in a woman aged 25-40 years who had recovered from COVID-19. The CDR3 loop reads CASSQEGTSANNEQFF. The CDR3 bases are TGTGCCAGCAGCCAAGAAGGGACTAGCGCCAACAATGAGCAGTTCTTC.